Listed below are T cell receptor beta chains from one sample, sequenced in a study of T cell responses to AZD1222 COVID-19 vaccine. Here immunoSEQ multiplex PCR was the method, and the copy in TCRdb shows in-frame clones only, minus some. This table has about 130,000 clones, more than 75% appearing once. The source material was peripheral blood, sampled on day 0 of AZD1222 vaccination. These receptors all come from an adult in good health. Each CDR3 is given with its conserved first and last residue. Fields, in order: J gene, clone size, CDR3 length, V gene, D gene, CDR3 DNA, CDR3 protein. The D gene is left open where the match is weak. Not every row has a clone size; where given, it reads once, few, many or a size class.

>TRBJ2-2|NA|13|TRBV28|NA
TGTGCCAGCAGTTTACCCAGTCCGGGGGAGCTGTTTTTT
CASSLPSPGELFF
>TRBJ1-3|NA|15|TRBV30|NA
TGTGCCGGGATGTCCCAGGGGTTAGGGGGAAACACCATATATTTT
CAGMSQGLGGNTIYF
>TRBJ2-1|NA|14|TRBV2|TRBD1
TGTGCCAGCAGCGAGACAGGGATCTACAATGAGCAGTTCTTC
CASSETGIYNEQFF
>TRBJ1-1|NA|14|TRBV5-6|TRBD1
TGTGCCAGCAGCAGGACAGGGGGCAGCACTGAAGCTTTCTTT
CASSRTGGSTEAFF
>TRBJ1-1|NA|16|TRBV6-2/TRBV6-3|TRBD1
TGTGCCAGCAGCCCCCAAGGGGGACAGACTCTCACTGAAGCTTTCTTT
CASSPQGGQTLTEAFF
>TRBJ1-4|NA|12|TRBV3-1/TRBV3-2|NA
TGTGCCAGCAGCCAGGAGGGGCGGGAACTGTTTTTT
CASSQEGRELFF
>TRBJ1-2|NA|13|TRBV5-1|TRBD1
TGCGCCAGCAGCCGTTGGACAGGGGATGGCTACACCTTC
CASSRWTGDGYTF
>TRBJ2-5|NA|14|TRBV27|NA
TGTGCCAGCAGTTTATCACCAGTCCAAGAGACCCAGTACTTC
CASSLSPVQETQYF
>TRBJ1-5|NA|13|TRBV28|NA
TGTGCCAGCAGGACGACGGGGGTTCGGGCCCAGCATTTT
CASRTTGVRAQHF
>TRBJ1-6|NA|15|TRBV5-6|NA
TGTGCCAGCAGCTTGGCCTTAGGGGTAGGTTCACCCCTCCACTTT
CASSLALGVGSPLHF
>TRBJ2-7|NA|13|TRBV9|NA
TGTGCCAGCAGCGTAGATTCAGGGGACGAGCAGTACTTC
CASSVDSGDEQYF
>TRBJ2-2|NA|14|TRBV7-9|NA
TGTGCCAGCAGCGGCAGCTCTAACACCGGGGAGCTGTTTTTT
CASSGSSNTGELFF
>TRBJ2-5|few|15|TRBV7-9|NA
TGTGCCAGCAGCTTAAACAGGGTGGGGATAGAGACCCAGTACTTC
CASSLNRVGIETQYF
>TRBJ2-6|once|16|TRBV28|TRBD1
TGTGCCAGCAGTTTTCTACAGGGGGCCGGGGCCAACGTCCTGACTTTC
CASSFLQGAGANVLTF
>TRBJ1-4|NA|13|TRBV5-4|NA
TGTGCCAGCAGCTTGCCTCCCAATGAAAAACTGTTTTTT
CASSLPPNEKLFF
>TRBJ2-3|NA|15|TRBV5-1|NA
TGCGCCAGCAGCTTGGAATCCGGGGGCATAGATACGCAGTATTTT
CASSLESGGIDTQYF
>TRBJ1-1|NA|14|TRBV5-1|TRBD1
TGCGCCAGCAGCGCGGGACAGGAGAACACTGAAGCTTTCTTT
CASSAGQENTEAFF
>TRBJ2-3|NA|13|TRBV29-1|NA
TGCAGCGTTGACCCAGGGTTCACAGATACGCAGTATTTT
CSVDPGFTDTQYF
>TRBJ2-7|NA|15|TRBV28|TRBD1
TGTGCCAGCACCGACGACAGGGAACTCTCCTACGAGCAGTACTTC
CASTDDRELSYEQYF
>TRBJ1-2|NA|15|TRBV28|TRBD1
TGTGCCAGCAGGAAATTCGGGACAGCCAACTATGGCTACACCTTC
CASRKFGTANYGYTF
>TRBJ2-5|NA|14|TRBV27|NA
TGTGCCAGCAGTCCCAAGGGCTCCAAGGAGACCCAGTACTTC
CASSPKGSKETQYF
>TRBJ1-3|few|15|TRBV7-3|TRBD1
TGTGCCAGCAGCCCCGGACAGGGGGCTGGAAACACCATATATTTT
CASSPGQGAGNTIYF
>TRBJ1-1|NA|13|TRBV6-5|NA
TGTGCCAGCAGTTACCCCTCGGGGGCTGAAGCTTTCTTT
CASSYPSGAEAFF
>TRBJ1-2|NA|13|TRBV28|NA
TGTGCCAGTTTACCGGGTAAGGGGTATGGCTACACCTTC
CASLPGKGYGYTF
>TRBJ1-5|NA|16|TRBV19|NA
TGTGCCAGTAGTATGATCGCAGGGTCGGCCAATCAGCCCCAGCATTTT
CASSMIAGSANQPQHF
>TRBJ1-2|once|15|TRBV2|TRBD1
TGTGCCAGCACCGAGGACAGGGGCCCAGCCAGTGGCTACACCTTC
CASTEDRGPASGYTF
>TRBJ1-2|NA|12|TRBV29-1|NA
TGCAGCGTTCAAGACAGTAACTATGGCTACACCTTC
CSVQDSNYGYTF
>TRBJ1-6|NA|13|TRBV19|NA
TGTGCCAGTAGTATGATGGTGGATTCACCCCTCCACTTT
CASSMMVDSPLHF
>TRBJ2-2|NA|12|TRBV29-1|TRBD1
TGCGCCATCAGGGGGCACACCGGGGAGCTGTTTTTT
CAIRGHTGELFF
>TRBJ2-7|few|15|TRBV5-4|TRBD1
TGTGCCAGCAGCTCGAAGACAGGGGGCAGGGACGAGCAGTACTTC
CASSSKTGGRDEQYF
>TRBJ2-5|NA|13|TRBV5-1|NA
TGCGCCAGCGCCCCCCCCGCGCAAGAGACCCAGTACTTC
CASAPPAQETQYF
>TRBJ1-4|NA|16|TRBV5-1|TRBD1
TGCGCCAGCAGCCGACCGTCGACAGGGGGCCCGGAAAAACTGTTTTTT
CASSRPSTGGPEKLFF
>TRBJ2-7|NA|14|TRBV3-1/TRBV3-2|NA
TGTGCCAGCAGCCGCCTTACAGGGCCGGGAGAGCAGTACTTC
CASSRLTGPGEQYF
>TRBJ2-2|NA|16|TRBV7-3|TRBD1
TGTGCCAGCAGCTGGACAGGGGGCGCGAACGCCGGGGAGCTGTTTTTT
CASSWTGGANAGELFF
>TRBJ1-2|NA|14|TRBV7-9|NA
TGTGCCAGCACCACCGAGGGGCGGCTAGAAGGCTACACCTTC
CASTTEGRLEGYTF
>TRBJ2-1|once|16|TRBV30|NA
TGTGCCTGGAGTGTACGACGGGACGGCCCCGGGAATGAGCAGTTCTTC
CAWSVRRDGPGNEQFF
>TRBJ2-3|NA|15|TRBV30|TRBD2
TGTGCCTGGAGTGTAGGACTAGCGGGCACAGATACGCAGTATTTT
CAWSVGLAGTDTQYF
>TRBJ2-3|once|13|TRBV7-9|NA
TGTGCCAGCAGCTTCCCCCCGCCAGATACGCAGTATTTT
CASSFPPPDTQYF
>TRBJ2-3|NA|17|TRBV5-5|TRBD2
TGTGCCAGCAGCTTCCGACTACGGGGGGGCGTCGCAGATACGCAGTATTTT
CASSFRLRGGVADTQYF
>TRBJ1-1|NA|15|TRBV28|NA
TGTGCCAGCAGTCCTAGTGTTGGCTCGTTTGGGAAAGCTTTCTTT
CASSPSVGSFGKAFF
>TRBJ1-5|NA|15|TRBV7-9|NA
TGTGCCAGCAGCTATGGACCGTCTTCCAATCAGCCCCAGCATTTT
CASSYGPSSNQPQHF
>TRBJ1-5|NA|12|TRBV28|NA
TGTGCCATTAGGGGGGGGGATCAGCCCCAGCATTTT
CAIRGGDQPQHF
>TRBJ1-1|NA|16|TRBV27|TRBD1
TGTGCCAGCAGTTCAAACCTACAGGGGGTGGGTACTGAAGCTTTCTTT
CASSSNLQGVGTEAFF
>TRBJ2-7|NA|15|TRBV19|NA
TGTGCCAGTAGTATAGCCGACTTAAGCTCCTACGAGCAGTACTTC
CASSIADLSSYEQYF
>TRBJ2-5|NA|16|TRBV5-1|TRBD2
TGCGCCAGCAGCTTGCCTAGCGGGCCACGTCAAGAGACCCAGTACTTC
CASSLPSGPRQETQYF
>TRBJ1-5|NA|12|TRBV19|NA
TGTGCCAGTAACGACATATACCAGCCCCAGCATTTT
CASNDIYQPQHF
>TRBJ1-3|NA|15|TRBV5-1|NA
TGCGCCAGCAGCTTGGCCGGGGGCGCCGGAAACACCATATATTTT
CASSLAGGAGNTIYF
>TRBJ2-7|few|14|TRBV10-1|TRBD1
TGCGCCAGCAAGATGGACAGGAACGGCTACGAGCAGTACTTC
CASKMDRNGYEQYF
>TRBJ2-3|NA|15|TRBV5-6|NA
TGTGCCAGCAGCTTGAATGGTGGAGGGCGGGATACGCAGTATTTT
CASSLNGGGRDTQYF
>TRBJ2-3|NA|13|TRBV9|NA
TGTGCCAGCAGCGTAGGGACAGCCGATACGCAGTATTTT
CASSVGTADTQYF
>TRBJ1-2|few|14|TRBV5-6|TRBD1
TGTGCCAGCAGCTTGGGGCAGGGGGGCTATGGCTACACCTTC
CASSLGQGGYGYTF
>TRBJ2-7|NA|13|TRBV27|NA
TGTGCCAGCAGTTCACCGCCTTCCTACGAGCAGTACTTC
CASSSPPSYEQYF
>TRBJ1-4|NA|14|TRBV29-1|NA
TGCAGCGCCTATCCGGGACCCAAGGAGGAAAAACTGTTTTTT
CSAYPGPKEEKLFF
>TRBJ2-1|NA|14|TRBV5-1|TRBD2
TGCGCCAGCAGCCCCCCAGGGAGGGACAATGAGCAGTTCTTC
CASSPPGRDNEQFF
>TRBJ1-2|NA|13|TRBV5-1|NA
TGCGCCAGCAGCTGGGTGGACGGCTATGGCTACACCTTC
CASSWVDGYGYTF
>TRBJ2-2|NA|14|TRBV10-2|TRBD2
TGCGCCAGCAGGGCTAGCGGGCTGGCCGGGGAGCTGTTTTTT
CASRASGLAGELFF
>TRBJ1-3|NA|14|TRBV5-5|NA
TGTGCCAGCAGCAACCCTTGGTCTCCGGACACCATATATTTT
CASSNPWSPDTIYF
>TRBJ1-1|NA|14|TRBV7-3|NA
TGTGCCAGCAGCTTAATTGGGGGTAGGACTGAAGCTTTCTTT
CASSLIGGRTEAFF
>TRBJ1-2|once|14|TRBV19|TRBD1
TGTGCCAGTAGTATTGACAGGGCCACCTATGGCTACACCTTC
CASSIDRATYGYTF